The 27 T cell receptor beta chains given below trace back to one sample, sequenced in a study of control samples from healthy donors and cancer patients. The table came from immunoSEQ multiplex PCR; TCRdb's copy has only in-frame clones and leaves some out. Of tens of thousands of clones detected, around 90% appear once; the ten largest clones hold roughly 6%. Source material: PBMCs. Receptors were obtained from a man aged 55 to 69 with colorectal cancer.

V and J are TRBV7-9 and TRBJ1-3; D is perhaps TRBD1 (6 bases). Germline V lookup: CDR1 SEHNR, CDR2 FQNEAQ (reference sequence). This CDR3 is 14 amino acids long. V lost 11 bases and J lost 0, with 14 bases in between. The CDR3 sequence: CAGRGQGSGNTIYF. The CDR3 coding sequence is TGTGCCGGACGGGGGCAGGGCTCTGGAAACACCATATATTTT.

The chain combines TRBV11-2 with TRBJ1-3; possible D gene TRBD1, 6 bases. Trimming took off 1 base at V and 8 bases at J, with 9 bases between the two ends. Germline values: CDR1 SGHAT, CDR2 FQNNGV. The CDR3 totals 13 residues. The CDR3 DNA reads TGTGCCAGCAGCTTAGCTGACAGGTACACCATATATTTT. As protein: CASSLADRYTIYF.

The chain links TRBV7-3 to TRBJ2-3; 12 bases match TRBD2. Per germline, CDR1 SGHTA and CDR2 FQGTGA. Trimming removed 5 bases from V and 2 bases from J; junction bases left unmatched: 5. CDR3 size: 16 residues. Here the CDR3 reads CASSTGTSGSTDTQYF. The DNA of the CDR3 is TGTGCCAGCAGCACAGGGACTAGCGGGTCCACAGATACGCAGTATTTT.

This clone occurred once. The V gene is TRBV7-9, the J gene TRBJ2-7, with a tentative D call TRBD2 (5 bases). Germline values: CDR1 SEHNR, CDR2 FQNEAQ (reference sequence). Trimming pared 7 bases from V and 1 base from J, leaving 14 bases between. The CDR3 is 14 residues long. DNA of the CDR3: TGTGCCAGCACCCGTGGAGGTCTGTCCTACGAGCAGTACTTC. This encodes CASTRGGLSYEQYF.

V gene TRBV9 combines with J gene TRBJ1-2; 7 bases are shared with TRBD1. The CDR3 is 15 residues long. Germline V gene sequence: CDR1 SGDLS, CDR2 YYNGEE. V lost 3 bases and J lost 4; bases outside the gene matches: 9. The CDR3 DNA reads as TGTGCCAGCAGCGGGTGGGGTGGACAGGCCTATGGCTACACCTTC. This gives the protein CASSGWGGQAYGYTF.

The rearrangement uses TRBV4-3 and TRBJ2-7, with TRBD1 as a possible D gene (6 bases). The CDR3 is 16 residues long. CDR1 and CDR2 (germline): LGHNA, YSLEER. Trimming stripped 0 bases from V and 2 bases from J, with 14 bases between. Written as DNA, the CDR3 is TGCGCCAGCAGCCAAGAGGTTGCTCAGGGGACCTACGAGCAGTACTTC. Protein sequence: CASSQEVAQGTYEQYF.

The gene calls are TRBV4-1 and TRBJ1-4, with no clear D. Between the trimmed V and J ends, which lost 1 base and 0 bases, there was a span of 6 bases. The V gene's germline CDR1 is MGHRA and CDR2 YSYEKL. This CDR3 has 15 amino acids. The CDR3 loop reads CASSQAWATNEKLFF. CDR3 coding DNA: TGCGCCAGCAGCCAAGCGTGGGCAACTAATGAAAAACTGTTTTTT.

The chain uses TRBV7-2 and TRBJ1-2, with D possibly TRBD1 on 5 matching bases. Trimming took off 4 bases at V and 5 bases at J, with 14 bases between the two ends. The CDR3 runs to 14 residues. Germline-derived CDR1 and CDR2 are SGHTA and FQGNSA. The chain's CDR3 is CASSSQGGEYGYTF. The DNA for the CDR3 is TGTGCCAGCAGCTCCCAGGGTGGGGAATATGGCTACACCTTC.

The chain joins TRBV7-3 to TRBJ2-3; the D gene is possibly TRBD1 (5 bases). Trimming cost V 4 bases and J 1 base, with 12 bases left between them. CDR3 length: 15 amino acids. The V gene's germline CDR1 is SGHTA and CDR2 FQGTGA. CDR3 sequence reads: CASSSSGLGTDTQYF. The DNA of the CDR3 is TGTGCCAGCAGCTCGTCAGGGCTTGGCACAGATACGCAGTATTTT.

This clone was counted a single time. This chain links TRBV2 with TRBJ1-5; TRBD1 is a possible D gene (5 bases). V lost 6 bases, J lost 6 bases, and 18 bases lay in between. In germline, CDR1 is SNHLY, CDR2 FYNNEI. The CDR3 runs 15 residues. Here the CDR3 reads CASRSGQGRVQPQHF. The CDR3 DNA reads TGTGCCAGCAGGTCGGGGCAGGGCAGGGTTCAGCCCCAGCATTTT.

V is TRBV5-6 and J is TRBJ1-2; a possible D gene is TRBD1 (5 bases). V shed 2 bases and J shed 2 bases, with 10 bases lying between them. Germline V lookup: CDR1 SGHDT, CDR2 YYEEEE. CDR3 size: 14 residues. CDR3 coding DNA: TGTGCCAGCAGCTTCCGCAGGGCGAACTATGGCTACACCTTC. Translating it yields CASSFRRANYGYTF.

The CDR3 region has the DNA TGCAGTGCTAGTTTCCGGGCTGAAAAACTGTTTTTT. This encodes CSASFRAEKLFF. J is TRBJ1-4 and V is TRBV20-1; D unresolved. The CDR3 is made up of 12 amino acids. Trimming cost V 3 bases and J 7 bases, with 9 bases left between them. Per germline, CDR1 DFQATT and CDR2 SNEGSKA (reference sequence).

The V call is TRBV28, the J call TRBJ1-3, with D perhaps matching TRBD1 (5 bases). CDR1 is MDHEN and CDR2 is SYDVKM in the germline V gene. This CDR3 region has 16 residues. V gave up 6 bases and J gave up 2 bases, with 17 bases separating them. CDR3 DNA: TGTGCCAGCAGAAAAACGGCGGCAGGGCCTGGAAACACCATATATTTT. Protein product: CASRKTAAGPGNTIYF.

This chain connects TRBV5-8 to TRBJ1-4, with 10 nucleotides matching TRBD1. CDR1 and CDR2 from the germline V gene are SGHTS and YDEGEE. The CDR3 length is 15 residues. Trimming at V came to 4 bases and at J to 7 bases, leaving 7 bases not matched to a gene. The CDR3 here is CASSPGQGSFEKLFF. The CDR3 DNA is TGTGCCAGCAGCCCGGGACAGGGGTCGTTTGAAAAACTGTTTTTT.

The V and J genes are TRBV29-1 and TRBJ2-7; D unresolved. The ends were cut back, 4 bases at V and 5 bases at J, with 6 bases in the middle. CDR1 and CDR2 from the germline V gene are SQVTM and ANQGSEA. The length of the CDR3 is 10 residues. CDR3 DNA sequence: TGCAGCGTTGGTATAGACGAGCAGTACTTC. Translated: CSVGIDEQYF.

This rearrangement joins TRBV27 to TRBJ2-2; the match to TRBD1 covers 8 bases. The CDR3 spans 15 residues. Trimming took 2 bases from V and 2 from J; bases not matched to a gene: 1. The germline CDR1 and CDR2 sequences are MNHEY and SMNVEV (reference sequence). CDR3 sequence: CASSLGTGNTGELFF. CDR3 nucleotides: TGTGCCAGCAGTTTAGGGACAGGCAACACCGGGGAGCTGTTTTTT.

The genes are TRBV5-1 and TRBJ1-4; 12 nucleotides align to TRBD1. The CDR3 sequence is 17 residues long. The germline V gene has CDR1 SGHRS and CDR2 YFSETQ. V gave up 5 bases and J gave up 6 bases; unmatched junction bases: 11. The CDR3 is CASRRGTGGAIDEKLFF. CDR3 DNA sequence: TGCGCCAGCAGACGAGGGACAGGGGGCGCCATCGATGAAAAACTGTTTTTT.

CDR3 amino acids: CASSTWTSGGDRQETQYF. The CDR3 DNA follows: TGTGCCAGCAGCACTTGGACTAGCGGGGGGGACCGCCAAGAGACCCAGTACTTC. The rearrangement uses TRBV5-6 and TRBJ2-5, with 15 bases lining up with TRBD2. Trimming took 4 bases from V and 1 from J; bases not matched to a gene: 8. CDR3 length: 18 residues. Germline loops: CDR1 SGHDT, CDR2 YYEEEE.

The chain recombines TRBV6-1 with TRBJ1-2; 8 nucleotides line up with TRBD1. Germline V gene lookup returns CDR1 MNHNS and CDR2 SASEGT. This CDR3 region has 13 residues. J gave up 11 bases and V 4 bases, and 9 bases lay outside the gene matches. In DNA, the CDR3 is TGTGCCAGCAGTGCTAGGGACAGGAGCGCGTACACCTTC. Its protein is CASSARDRSAYTF.

The chain uses TRBV19 and TRBJ1-5; tentative D call: TRBD1 (6 bases). This CDR3 spans 14 amino acids. Germline CDR1 and CDR2: LNHDA and SQIVND (reference sequence). Trimming cost V 4 bases and J 6 bases, with 13 bases left between them. The CDR3 DNA reads as TGTGCCAGTAGTACAGGACAGCCCAGTCAGCCCCAGCATTTT. Its protein product is CASSTGQPSQPQHF.

The rearrangement links TRBV5-4 to TRBJ2-3; 10 positions match TRBD2. The J segment lost 0 bases and the V segment lost 1 base, leaving 2 bases of the junction unmatched. Germline loops: CDR1 SGHNT, CDR2 YYREEE (reference sequence). The CDR3 has 16 residues. This CDR3 reads CASSLRTSGSTDTQYF. The CDR3 region has the DNA TGTGCCAGCAGCTTGCGGACTAGCGGAAGCACAGATACGCAGTATTTT.

V is TRBV6-2 or TRBV6-3 and J is TRBJ1-6, with 9 nucleotides matching TRBD1. The V gene's germline CDR1 is MNHEY and CDR2 SVGEGT. Trimming took 6 bases from V and 7 from J; bases not matched to a gene: 10. This CDR3 has 16 residues. CDR3 DNA: TGTGCCAGCAGCCTACGGACAGGGGCCCCAAATTCACCCCTCCACTTT. Translation gives CASSLRTGAPNSPLHF.

The chain joins TRBV6-5 to TRBJ2-7; 7 bases match TRBD1. Germline V gives CDR1 MNHEY, CDR2 SVGAGI. This CDR3 region has 14 residues. The V gene end was trimmed by 2 bases and the J gene end by 2 bases; junction bases not matched to a gene: 3. CDR3 sequence reads: CASSYGRGTYEQYF. CDR3 DNA: TGTGCCAGCAGTTACGGCAGGGGGACCTACGAGCAGTACTTC.

Comment on this clone: Mismatch with germline at one junction end may stem from a read error. The chain links TRBV6-5 to TRBJ2-3; tentatively, D is TRBD1 or TRBD2 (5 bases each). The CDR3 sequence is 13 residues long. Germline CDR1 MNHEY, CDR2 SVGAGI. CDR3 amino acids: CASSYTTGTLIDF. The CDR3, as DNA: TGTGCCAGCAGTTATACTACCGGGACCCTCATAGATTTT.

This clone was counted only a few times. The chain carries TRBV2 and TRBJ2-2; D is undetermined. Trimming left V 7 bases short and J 6 bases short, with 12 bases between. Germline V lookup: CDR1 SNHLY, CDR2 FYNNEI. CDR3 length: 13 residues. In DNA, the CDR3 is TGTGCCAGCAATCAAGGATTCGCCGGGGAGCTGTTTTTT. This sequence encodes CASNQGFAGELFF. The full variable domain, completed using reference TRBV2 and TRBJ2-2, is EPEVTQTPSHQVTQMGQEVILRCVPISNHLYFYWYRQILGQKVEFLVSFYNNEISEKSEIFDDQFSVERPDGSNFTLKIRSTKLEDSAMYFCASNQGFAGELFFGEGSRLTVL.

This chain links TRBV19 with TRBJ2-3; no definite D call. V was trimmed by 5 bases and J by 6 bases, leaving 18 bases between them. In germline, CDR1 is LNHDA, CDR2 SQIVND (reference sequence). The CDR3 runs 15 residues. For the CDR3, the DNA is TGTGCCAGTAGTCCAATTCCGGGCCAAAAGGATACGCAGTATTTT. Its protein product is CASSPIPGQKDTQYF.

This chain connects TRBV11-2 to TRBJ2-6; no firm D call. Germline V gives CDR1 SGHAT, CDR2 FQNNGV. The CDR3 has 16 residues. With 5 bases removed from V and 5 bases from J, the gap between germline ends came to 16 bases. The CDR3 coding sequence is TGTGCCAGCAGCCATTACCGTGGGTACTGGGCCAACGTCCTGACTTTC. Its protein product is CASSHYRGYWANVLTF.